The clone carrying this T cell receptor beta chain came up many times. Its antigen is still unknown. The data originate from a study of read filtering for tumor transcriptome and immune sequencing. Study context: After DNase treatment, RNA was made into whole-transcriptome libraries. Study outcomes and limitations: IR-seq and RNA-seq agreed better without single-read clonotypes.

This library used roughly 400 ng RNA and molecular barcoded adaptors spanning alpha/delta and beta/gamma chains. One entry per CDR3 protein, called by TCRdb with MiXCR from the reads. The sample records tens of thousands of distinct CDR3 sequences, roughly a fifth being singletons. The receptor was derived from a donor at least 40 years old with multiple myeloma. The sample consisted of a population of CD138-negative cells sorted from bone marrow.

The DNA of the CDR3 is TGTGCCAGCAGTGAGAGCGGCCGGGGGGGGATAATCGAAGCTTTCTTT. It is translated as CASSESGRGGIIEAFF. This chain connects TRBV25-1 to TRBJ1-1; weak D call: TRBD1 (5 bases). Germline V gives CDR1 MGHDK, CDR2 SYGVNS. Trimming shortened V by 3 bases and J by 8 bases, and 22 bases separated the two germline ends. The CDR3 contains 16 residues.